These T cell receptor beta chains were read from a single sample in a study of T cells after yellow fever vaccination. TCRdb re-analysed the 5' RACE reads in MiXCR, keeping a single row per CDR3 protein. The sample yields around 140,000 distinct CDR3 sequences, approximately 7.7% seen once. Sequencing was performed on CD4+ T cells sorted from PBMCs, taken 5 days after the yellow fever booster vaccination. These receptors all stem from a man younger than 40 who received the YFV17D yellow fever vaccine. CDR3s include the opening cysteine and the closing phenylalanine or tryptophan. Fields, in order: clone size, J gene, D gene, V gene, CDR3 length, CDR3 protein, CDR3 DNA. D genes are given only for firm matches. The size of a clone is reported for some rows only, either as once, few or many, or as a class for expanded clones.

clone size: many
J gene: TRBJ1-2
D gene: NA
V gene: TRBV12-3/TRBV12-4
CDR3 length: 14
CDR3 protein: CASSLAPEFYGYTF
CDR3 DNA: TGTGCCAGCAGTTTAGCGCCCGAATTCTATGGCTACACCTTC

clone size: many
J gene: TRBJ2-4
D gene: NA
V gene: TRBV12-3/TRBV12-4
CDR3 length: 15
CDR3 protein: CASSRGPIAKNIQYF
CDR3 DNA: TGTGCCAGCAGTAGGGGACCGATAGCCAAAAACATTCAGTACTTC

clone size: NA
J gene: TRBJ1-5
D gene: NA
V gene: TRBV28
CDR3 length: 14
CDR3 protein: CASRGGVIDQPQHF
CDR3 DNA: TGTGCCAGCAGGGGAGGGGTCATCGATCAGCCCCAGCATTTT

clone size: many
J gene: TRBJ2-7
D gene: NA
V gene: TRBV20-1
CDR3 length: 11
CDR3 protein: CGSSGGYEQYF
CDR3 DNA: TGCGGTTCCTCCGGTGGGTACGAGCAGTACTTC

clone size: many
J gene: TRBJ2-3
D gene: NA
V gene: TRBV20-1
CDR3 length: 13
CDR3 protein: CSAGHGGTDTQYF
CDR3 DNA: TGCAGTGCGGGACATGGTGGCACAGATACGCAGTATTTT

clone size: many
J gene: TRBJ2-3
D gene: TRBD1
V gene: TRBV5-5
CDR3 length: 15
CDR3 protein: CASSLDRGLTDTQYF
CDR3 DNA: TGTGCCAGCAGCTTGGACAGGGGGTTGACAGATACGCAGTATTTT

clone size: many
J gene: TRBJ2-2
D gene: NA
V gene: TRBV5-1
CDR3 length: 15
CDR3 protein: CASSLESLPTGELFF
CDR3 DNA: TGCGCCAGCAGCTTGGAGAGTCTACCCACCGGGGAGCTGTTTTTT

clone size: many
J gene: TRBJ2-2
D gene: NA
V gene: TRBV18
CDR3 length: 14
CDR3 protein: CASSPLGATGELFF
CDR3 DNA: TGTGCCAGCTCACCACTGGGGGCCACCGGGGAGCTGTTTTTT

clone size: many
J gene: TRBJ2-1
D gene: NA
V gene: TRBV5-1
CDR3 length: 16
CDR3 protein: CASSLASGGVYNEQFF
CDR3 DNA: TGCGCCAGCAGCTTGGCCAGCGGTGGCGTGTACAATGAGCAGTTCTTC

clone size: many
J gene: TRBJ1-4
D gene: NA
V gene: TRBV5-1
CDR3 length: 12
CDR3 protein: CASSRGDEKLFF
CDR3 DNA: TGCGCCAGCAGCAGGGGAGATGAAAAACTGTTTTTT

clone size: many
J gene: TRBJ2-5
D gene: NA
V gene: TRBV5-4
CDR3 length: 15
CDR3 protein: CASSSPGGLQETQYF
CDR3 DNA: TGTGCCAGCAGCTCTCCTGGGGGGCTCCAAGAGACCCAGTACTTC

clone size: many
J gene: TRBJ2-2
D gene: TRBD1
V gene: TRBV5-1
CDR3 length: 15
CDR3 protein: CASSFWTGGTGELFF
CDR3 DNA: TGCGCCAGCAGCTTCTGGACAGGGGGGACCGGGGAGCTGTTTTTT

clone size: many
J gene: TRBJ2-3
D gene: NA
V gene: TRBV20-1
CDR3 length: 13
CDR3 protein: CSARPPGVDTQYF
CDR3 DNA: TGCAGTGCTAGGCCCCCCGGCGTCGATACGCAGTATTTT

clone size: few
J gene: TRBJ2-2
D gene: TRBD2
V gene: TRBV5-4
CDR3 length: 18
CDR3 protein: CASSLALGGRADTGELFF
CDR3 DNA: TGTGCCAGCAGCTTGGCCCTTGGCGGGAGGGCCGACACCGGGGAGCTGTTTTTT

clone size: many
J gene: TRBJ1-2
D gene: NA
V gene: TRBV5-1
CDR3 length: 16
CDR3 protein: CASSSIISGPSGGYTF
CDR3 DNA: TGCGCCAGCAGCTCGATTATTAGTGGGCCTTCTGGTGGCTACACCTTC

clone size: many
J gene: TRBJ2-1
D gene: NA
V gene: TRBV12-3/TRBV12-4
CDR3 length: 14
CDR3 protein: CASSLRAGRNEQFF
CDR3 DNA: TGTGCCAGCAGTTTACGGGCCGGAAGAAATGAGCAGTTCTTC

clone size: many
J gene: TRBJ2-5
D gene: NA
V gene: TRBV5-1
CDR3 length: 15
CDR3 protein: CASSLGPLVEETQYF
CDR3 DNA: TGCGCCAGCAGCTTGGGACCACTAGTGGAAGAGACCCAGTACTTC

clone size: many
J gene: TRBJ2-3
D gene: NA
V gene: TRBV6-5
CDR3 length: 15
CDR3 protein: CASSNTGSSTDTQYF
CDR3 DNA: TGTGCCAGCAGTAACACAGGGTCTAGCACAGATACGCAGTATTTT

clone size: many
J gene: TRBJ2-2
D gene: NA
V gene: TRBV5-1
CDR3 length: 13
CDR3 protein: CASSLAGTGELFF
CDR3 DNA: TGCGCCAGCAGCTTGGCGGGCACCGGGGAGCTGTTTTTT

clone size: NA
J gene: TRBJ2-7
D gene: TRBD1
V gene: TRBV30
CDR3 length: 13
CDR3 protein: CAWAGQEPYEQYF
CDR3 DNA: TGTGCCTGGGCGGGACAGGAGCCCTACGAGCAGTACTTC

clone size: once
J gene: TRBJ2-1
D gene: NA
V gene: TRBV3-1
CDR3 length: 18
CDR3 protein: CASSQQLRRRQNDNEQFF
CDR3 DNA: TGTGCCTCCAGCCAGCAGCTCCGGCGGAGACAGAATGACAATGAGCAGTTCTTC

clone size: many
J gene: TRBJ2-1
D gene: TRBD2
V gene: TRBV6-5
CDR3 length: 17
CDR3 protein: CASSSTRTSISYNEQFF
CDR3 DNA: TGTGCCAGCAGCTCGACTCGGACTAGCATCTCCTACAATGAGCAGTTCTTC

clone size: many
J gene: TRBJ2-1
D gene: NA
V gene: TRBV6-1
CDR3 length: 17
CDR3 protein: CASSEDQGPGGLVEQFF
CDR3 DNA: TGTGCCAGCAGTGAGGATCAGGGCCCCGGGGGACTGGTGGAGCAGTTCTTC

clone size: many
J gene: TRBJ2-1
D gene: NA
V gene: TRBV7-9
CDR3 length: 13
CDR3 protein: CASSLLPHVEQFF
CDR3 DNA: TGTGCCAGCAGCTTACTCCCCCACGTGGAGCAGTTCTTC

clone size: many
J gene: TRBJ2-5
D gene: TRBD1
V gene: TRBV24-1
CDR3 length: 13
CDR3 protein: CATSGTGVETQYF
CDR3 DNA: TGTGCCACCAGTGGGACAGGCGTGGAGACCCAGTACTTC

clone size: many
J gene: TRBJ1-5
D gene: NA
V gene: TRBV6-6
CDR3 length: 11
CDR3 protein: CASSFDQPQHF
CDR3 DNA: TGTGCCAGCAGTTTCGATCAGCCCCAGCATTTT

clone size: many
J gene: TRBJ1-1
D gene: NA
V gene: TRBV7-2
CDR3 length: 13
CDR3 protein: CASSWRTITEAFF
CDR3 DNA: TGTGCCAGCAGCTGGAGGACGATTACTGAAGCTTTCTTT

clone size: many
J gene: TRBJ1-1
D gene: NA
V gene: TRBV2
CDR3 length: 15
CDR3 protein: CASSGRLAQNTEAFF
CDR3 DNA: TGTGCCAGCAGTGGGAGGTTAGCCCAGAACACTGAAGCTTTCTTT

clone size: many
J gene: TRBJ2-2
D gene: TRBD2
V gene: TRBV20-1
CDR3 length: 14
CDR3 protein: CSAQREQNTGELFF
CDR3 DNA: TGCAGTGCCCAGCGGGAGCAGAACACCGGGGAGCTGTTTTTT

clone size: many
J gene: TRBJ2-3
D gene: TRBD1
V gene: TRBV20-1
CDR3 length: 14
CDR3 protein: CSARGQGGTDTQYF
CDR3 DNA: TGCAGTGCTAGAGGGCAGGGGGGCACAGATACGCAGTATTTT

clone size: many
J gene: TRBJ2-7
D gene: TRBD2
V gene: TRBV12-3/TRBV12-4
CDR3 length: 14
CDR3 protein: CASRPPGGAYEQYF
CDR3 DNA: TGTGCCAGCCGACCCCCCGGGGGGGCCTACGAGCAGTACTTC

clone size: many
J gene: TRBJ2-5
D gene: NA
V gene: TRBV29-1
CDR3 length: 16
CDR3 protein: CSVVPRPQGYQETQYF
CDR3 DNA: TGCAGCGTTGTACCCCGTCCGCAGGGGTACCAAGAGACCCAGTACTTC

clone size: many
J gene: TRBJ2-1
D gene: NA
V gene: TRBV7-6
CDR3 length: 15
CDR3 protein: CASSFLAGMANEQFF
CDR3 DNA: TGTGCCAGCAGCTTTCTCGCCGGAATGGCAAATGAGCAGTTCTTC

clone size: many
J gene: TRBJ2-1
D gene: NA
V gene: TRBV20-1
CDR3 length: 14
CDR3 protein: CSPPSTGFMGEQFF
CDR3 DNA: TGCAGTCCCCCCTCGACAGGTTTTATGGGTGAGCAGTTCTTC

clone size: many
J gene: TRBJ2-1
D gene: TRBD2
V gene: TRBV5-1
CDR3 length: 14
CDR3 protein: CATRGGPENNEQFF
CDR3 DNA: TGCGCCACCCGGGGGGGGCCGGAGAACAATGAGCAGTTCTTC

clone size: NA
J gene: TRBJ2-1
D gene: NA
V gene: TRBV4-2
CDR3 length: 19
CDR3 protein: CASSQDRDPLRLADRVQFF
CDR3 DNA: TGTGCCAGCAGCCAAGACCGGGACCCGCTCCGACTAGCCGACAGGGTGCAGTTCTTC

clone size: many
J gene: TRBJ1-5
D gene: NA
V gene: TRBV20-1
CDR3 length: 15
CDR3 protein: CSAQRGGRGDQPQHF
CDR3 DNA: TGCAGTGCCCAAAGGGGGGGAAGGGGGGATCAGCCCCAGCATTTT

clone size: many
J gene: TRBJ2-1
D gene: TRBD2
V gene: TRBV4-2
CDR3 length: 16
CDR3 protein: CASSQVGTSGSLEQFF
CDR3 DNA: TGTGCCAGCAGCCAAGTCGGGACTAGCGGGAGCCTTGAGCAGTTCTTC

clone size: many
J gene: TRBJ1-1
D gene: NA
V gene: TRBV15
CDR3 length: 12
CDR3 protein: CATSRGSGQAFF
CDR3 DNA: TGTGCCACCAGCAGAGGGTCAGGACAAGCTTTCTTT

clone size: many
J gene: TRBJ2-7
D gene: TRBD2
V gene: TRBV11-2
CDR3 length: 17
CDR3 protein: CASSLMAGTSGSYEQYF
CDR3 DNA: TGTGCCAGCAGCTTAATGGCAGGGACTAGCGGTTCCTACGAGCAGTACTTC

clone size: many
J gene: TRBJ1-5
D gene: NA
V gene: TRBV5-1
CDR3 length: 15
CDR3 protein: CASSLIGGLDQPQHF
CDR3 DNA: TGCGCCAGCAGCTTGATTGGGGGGCTGGATCAGCCCCAGCATTTT

clone size: many
J gene: TRBJ2-1
D gene: TRBD2
V gene: TRBV2
CDR3 length: 13
CDR3 protein: CASRWSGRGEQFF
CDR3 DNA: TGTGCCAGCAGGTGGAGCGGGAGAGGTGAGCAGTTCTTC